Shown below are 21 T cell receptor beta chains from a single sample sequenced in a study of PD-1 blockade in classical Hodgkin lymphoma. TCRdb's table, derived via immunoSEQ multiplex PCR, lists solely in-frame clones and lacks some. Counted here are tens of thousands of clones, more than 75% occurring once; the ten biggest clones make up roughly 2.5%. The patients all showed relapse after autologous stem cell transplantation, while their brentuximab vedotin exposure varied. The sample consisted of peripheral blood mononuclear cells (PBMCs), taken at baseline. Receptors were obtained from a human donor with classical Hodgkin lymphoma.

The V call is TRBV5-1, the J call TRBJ2-1; TRBD2 aligns across 8 bases. The V gene end was trimmed by 5 bases and the J gene end by 5 bases; junction bases not matched to a gene: 12. The CDR3 is 16 residues long. Per germline, CDR1 SGHRS and CDR2 YFSETQ. CDR3 amino acids: CASSPFVSGGHNEQFF. CDR3 in DNA: TGCGCCAGCAGTCCGTTCGTAAGCGGGGGACACAATGAGCAGTTCTTC.

This clone was counted only a few times. The chain links TRBV2 to TRBJ1-1; 7 bases map to TRBD1. The J segment lost 5 bases and the V segment lost 6 bases, leaving 15 bases of the junction unmatched. This CDR3 region has 16 residues. Germline assignment: CDR1 SNHLY and CDR2 FYNNEI. The CDR3 DNA is TGTGCCAGCAGATACCTAGCCCCGACAGGGATGACTGAAGCTTTCTTT. This gives the protein CASRYLAPTGMTEAFF.

This clone was detected only once. The chain employs TRBV7-8 and TRBJ2-7; 9 bases map to TRBD1. The ends lost 2 bases at V and 4 bases at J; junction bases unmatched: 3. The CDR3 runs 14 residues. Germline V lookup: CDR1 SGHVS, CDR2 FQNEAQ. The CDR3 loop reads CASSLIDRGYEQYF. The CDR3 DNA sequence: TGTGCCAGCAGCTTAATCGACAGGGGGTACGAGCAGTACTTC.

This clone was detected once. The rearrangement uses TRBV5-5 and TRBJ2-3, with D unclear. This CDR3 is built from 15 residues. Between the trimmed V and J ends, which lost 0 bases and 4 bases, there was a span of 12 bases. CDR1 and CDR2 from the germline V gene are SGHKS and YYEKEE (reference sequence). The CDR3: CASSLGLGIADTQYF. In DNA form, the CDR3 reads TGTGCCAGCAGCTTGGGCCTGGGGATCGCAGATACGCAGTATTTT.

In its sample, this clone was seen once. The chain uses TRBV19 and TRBJ1-1, with D possibly being TRBD1 (5 bases). The CDR3 consists of 14 residues. CDR1 and CDR2 from the germline V gene are LNHDA and SQIVND (reference sequence). V was pared by 3 bases and J by 6 bases, with 14 bases between. CDR3 DNA: TGTGCCAGTAGTATGCGAGGGGATAACGCTGAAGCTTTCTTT. Protein: CASSMRGDNAEAFF. The full variable domain, completed using reference TRBV19 and TRBJ1-1, is DGGITQSPKYLFRKEGQNVTLSCEQNLNHDAMYWYRQDPGQGLRLIYYSQIVNDFQKGDIAEGYSVSREKKESFPLTVTSAQKNPTAFYLCASSMRGDNAEAFFGQGTRLTVV.

This clone was found a few times. The chain recombines TRBV5-1 with TRBJ2-1; D not resolved. V was clipped by 0 bases and J by 6 bases, with 7 bases between them. This CDR3 is 13 amino acids long. CDR1 SGHRS and CDR2 YFSETQ come from the germline V gene. CDR3 sequence reads: CASSLGPPNEQFF. In DNA, the CDR3 is TGCGCCAGCAGCTTGGGCCCCCCCAATGAGCAGTTCTTC.

This chain links TRBV19 with TRBJ1-2, with D uncertain. Trimming took off 3 bases at V and 7 bases at J, with 9 bases between the two ends. This CDR3 is built from 12 residues. Germline assignment: CDR1 LNHDA and CDR2 SQIVND (reference sequence). CDR3 bases: TGTGCCAGTAGTATCGGTTGGGGTGGCTACACCTTC. Translated: CASSIGWGGYTF.

V usage is TRBV7-2 and J usage is TRBJ1-4; 7 bases fit TRBD1. Looked up from germline, CDR1 is SGHTA and CDR2 is FQGNSA. The CDR3 runs 15 residues. V lost 0 bases, J lost 7 bases, and 5 bases stayed unmatched. In nucleotides, the CDR3 is TGTGCCAGCAGCTTAGCCGGGACAGAGACTGAAAAACTGTTTTTT. Its translation is CASSLAGTETEKLFF. Full variable domain (missing parts from reference TRBV7-2 and TRBJ1-4): GAGVSQSPSNKVTEKGKDVELRCDPISGHTALYWYRQSLGQGLEFLIYFQGNSAPDKSGLPSDRFSAERTGGSVSTLTIQRTQQEDSAVYLCASSLAGTETEKLFFGSGTQLSVL.

The CDR3 region has the DNA TGTGCCAGCAGTGAGGGACTAGCGGGGCTTGGGGAGACCCAGTACTTC. It codes for CASSEGLAGLGETQYF. The chain combines TRBV6-1 with TRBJ2-5, with 13 positions matching TRBD2. The CDR3 runs 16 residues. The V segment lost 3 bases and the J segment 5 bases; nucleotides outside the gene matches: 6. Looked up from germline, CDR1 is MNHNS and CDR2 is SASEGT.

The chain has TRBV9 and TRBJ1-5; D unresolved. Trimming took 3 bases from V and 6 from J, leaving 13 bases between them. CDR1 and CDR2 (germline): SGDLS, YYNGEE. This CDR3 has 14 residues. The CDR3 loop is CASSASGSSQPQHF. The CDR3, as DNA: TGTGCCAGCAGCGCCTCAGGAAGTAGTCAGCCCCAGCATTTT. The entire variable domain, with the rest obtained from reference TRBV9 and TRBJ1-5, is as follows: DSGVTQTPKHLITATGQRVTLRCSPRSGDLSVYWYQQSLDQGLQFLIQYYNGEERAKGNILERFSAQQFPDLHSELNLSSLELGDSALYFCASSASGSSQPQHFGDGTRLSIL.

This clone was recorded once. The chain links TRBV6-5 to TRBJ2-3; D possibly corresponds to TRBD2 (7 bases). Per the germline V gene, CDR1 is MNHEY and CDR2 is SVGAGI. The CDR3 runs 14 residues. Trimming removed 2 bases at V and 5 bases at J, with 11 bases between. The CDR3 here is CASSYGGAKDTQYF. The CDR3 DNA sequence: TGTGCCAGCAGTTACGGGGGGGCTAAAGATACGCAGTATTTT.

The V call is TRBV6-5, the J call TRBJ2-2, with 8 bases identical to TRBD2. This CDR3 comprises 14 residues. From germline, CDR1 is MNHEY and CDR2 SVGAGI. Trimming removed 8 bases from V and 5 bases from J; junction bases left unmatched: 7. CDR3: CASRVRGGTGELFF. As DNA, the CDR3 is TGTGCCAGCCGCGTACGGGGGGGTACCGGGGAGCTGTTTTTT.

The chain couples TRBV23-1 to TRBJ2-2; D possibly corresponds to TRBD1 (6 bases). TRBV23-1 falls under the ORF class, with uncertain function. Trimming removed 3 bases from V and 2 bases from J, with 10 bases in between. The CDR3 sequence is 15 residues long. This CDR3 is CASSHWTVNTGELFF. CDR3 nucleotide sequence: TGCGCCAGCAGTCACTGGACAGTTAACACCGGGGAGCTGTTTTTT.

The rearrangement uses TRBV6-4 and TRBJ2-2; 8 nucleotides align to TRBD2. The V segment lost 0 bases and the J segment 5 bases; nucleotides outside the gene matches: 8. This CDR3 has 17 residues. In germline, CDR1 is MRHNA, CDR2 SNTAGT. The CDR3 loop is CASSDSMAGGDTGELFF. DNA for the CDR3: TGTGCCAGCAGTGACTCGATGGCGGGGGGCGATACCGGGGAGCTGTTTTTT.

J is TRBJ2-3 and V is TRBV27, with TRBD1 identical over 8 bases. CDR3 length equals 14 residues. In germline, CDR1 is MNHEY, CDR2 SMNVEV (reference sequence). J lost 1 base, V lost 3 bases, and 0 bases had no gene match. The DNA for the CDR3 is TGTGCCAGCAGTTTGACAGGGGGCACAGATACGCAGTATTTT. The encoded protein is CASSLTGGTDTQYF.

The DNA of the CDR3 is TGTGCCAGCATGCTGACAGGGGGTCCCGGGGAGCTGTTTTTT. As protein: CASMLTGGPGELFF. The rearrangement joins TRBV9 to TRBJ2-2, with 9 bases that match TRBD1. The germline CDR1 and CDR2 sequences are SGDLS and YYNGEE. The CDR3 length is 14 residues. V lost 6 bases, J lost 6 bases, and 6 bases stayed unmatched.

The V call is TRBV5-1, the J call TRBJ2-1; TRBD2 is a possible D gene (6 bases). CDR3 length: 16 amino acids. V dropped 0 bases and J dropped 0 bases, with 10 bases sitting between them. Germline V gene sequence: CDR1 SGHRS, CDR2 YFSETQ. This chain's CDR3 is CASSLEAGRSYNEQFF. The DNA of the CDR3 is TGCGCCAGCAGCTTGGAGGCGGGGCGCTCCTACAATGAGCAGTTCTTC.

The chain couples TRBV5-1 to TRBJ1-4; D call uncertain. CDR1 is SGHRS, CDR2 YFSETQ, per germline. This CDR3 is built from 14 residues. Deletions cut 0 bases from V and 8 bases from J, with 11 bases between. The CDR3 region has the DNA TGCGCCAGCAGCTTGGCCGGTGTCCGGGAAAAACTGTTTTTT. Amino acid sequence: CASSLAGVREKLFF. Full variable domain (rest looked up from reference TRBV5-1 and TRBJ1-4): KAGVTQTPRYLIKTRGQQVTLSCSPISGHRSVSWYQQTPGQGLQFLFEYFSETQRNKGNFPGRFSGRQFSNSRSEMNVSTLELGDSALYLCASSLAGVREKLFFGSGTQLSVL.

For this clone: A read error may account for a junction end that differs from germline. The chain has TRBV30 and TRBJ2-2; 7 bases line up with TRBD2. From germline, CDR1 is GTSNPN and CDR2 SVGIG (reference sequence). The CDR3 is made up of 15 amino acids. This CDR3 is CAWSPAGDLHRGAVF. The CDR3 bases are TGTGCCTGGAGTCCGGCGGGGGACCTTCACCGGGGAGCTGTTTTT. The whole variable domain, remainder taken from reference TRBV30 and TRBJ2-2, is SQTIHQWPATLVQPVGSPLSLECTVEGTSNPNLYWYRQAAGRGLQLLFYSVGIGQISSEVPQNLSASRPQDRQFILSSKKLLLSDSGFYLCAWSPAGDLHRGAVFGEGSRLTVL.

This clone appeared a few times. The chain joins TRBV5-1 to TRBJ1-1; 10 bases match TRBD1. Per germline, CDR1 SGHRS and CDR2 YFSETQ. The CDR3 consists of 16 residues. V lost 5 bases, J lost 4 bases, and 11 bases stayed unmatched. The CDR3 DNA reads TGCGCCAGCAGGAAAGCGGGACAGGGGATCGGCACTGAAGCTTTCTTT. Protein: CASRKAGQGIGTEAFF.

The chain has TRBV27 and TRBJ1-2, with TRBD1 as a possible D gene (5 bases). The CDR3 spans 13 residues. Trimming cost V 6 bases and J 9 bases, with 17 bases left between them. CDR1 is MNHEY, CDR2 SMNVEV, per germline (reference sequence). CDR3 sequence reads: CASSLVSQGRYTF. CDR3 sequence (DNA): TGTGCCAGCAGCCTAGTTTCCCAGGGCCGCTACACCTTC.